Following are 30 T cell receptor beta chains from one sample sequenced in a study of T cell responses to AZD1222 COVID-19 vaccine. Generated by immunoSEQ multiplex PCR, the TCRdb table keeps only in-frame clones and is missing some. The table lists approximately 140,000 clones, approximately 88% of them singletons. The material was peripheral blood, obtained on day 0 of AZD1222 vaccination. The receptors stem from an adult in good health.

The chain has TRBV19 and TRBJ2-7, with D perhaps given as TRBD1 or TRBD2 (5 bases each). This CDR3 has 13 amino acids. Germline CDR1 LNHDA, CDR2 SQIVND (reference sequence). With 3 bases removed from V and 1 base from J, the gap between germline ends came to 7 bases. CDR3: CASSMGVSYEQYF. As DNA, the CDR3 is TGTGCCAGTAGTATGGGGGTATCCTACGAGCAGTACTTC. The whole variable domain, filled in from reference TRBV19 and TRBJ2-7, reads DGGITQSPKYLFRKEGQNVTLSCEQNLNHDAMYWYRQDPGQGLRLIYYSQIVNDFQKGDIAEGYSVSREKKESFPLTVTSAQKNPTAFYLCASSMGVSYEQYFGPGTRLTVT.

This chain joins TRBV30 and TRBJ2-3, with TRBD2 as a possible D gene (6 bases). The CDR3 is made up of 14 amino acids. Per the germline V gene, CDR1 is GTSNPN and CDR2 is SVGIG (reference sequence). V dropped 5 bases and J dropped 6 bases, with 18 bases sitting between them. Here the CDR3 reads CAWEAGFEGDTQYF. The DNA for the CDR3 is TGTGCCTGGGAGGCGGGGTTTGAGGGGGATACGCAGTATTTT.

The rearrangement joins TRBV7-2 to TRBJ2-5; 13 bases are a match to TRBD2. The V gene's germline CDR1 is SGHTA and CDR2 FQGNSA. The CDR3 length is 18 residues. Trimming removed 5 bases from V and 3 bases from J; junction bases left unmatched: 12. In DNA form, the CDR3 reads TGTGCCAGCAGCGTCCGACTAGCGGGGGGCCCACGGGAAGAGACCCAGTACTTC. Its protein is CASSVRLAGGPREETQYF.

This chain's CDR3 is CASSRGDSPLHF. CDR3 nucleotide sequence: TGTGCCAGTAGTAGGGGAGATTCACCCCTCCACTTT. The genes are TRBV19 and TRBJ1-6, with D unclear. CDR3 length equals 12 residues. V was pared by 4 bases and J by 8 bases, with 6 bases between. Germline V lookup: CDR1 LNHDA, CDR2 SQIVND (reference sequence).

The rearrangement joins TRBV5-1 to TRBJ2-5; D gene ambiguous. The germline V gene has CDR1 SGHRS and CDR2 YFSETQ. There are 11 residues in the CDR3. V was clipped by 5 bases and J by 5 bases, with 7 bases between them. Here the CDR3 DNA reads TGCGCCAGCAGAAACTCGGAGACCCAGTACTTC. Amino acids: CASRNSETQYF.

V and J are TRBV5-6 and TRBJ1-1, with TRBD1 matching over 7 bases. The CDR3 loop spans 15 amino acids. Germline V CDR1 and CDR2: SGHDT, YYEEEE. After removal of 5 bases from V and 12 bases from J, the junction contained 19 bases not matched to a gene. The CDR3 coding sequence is TGTGCCAGCAGGAGAGACAGGGACCCTAACCCCGAAACTTTCTTT. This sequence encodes CASRRDRDPNPETFF.

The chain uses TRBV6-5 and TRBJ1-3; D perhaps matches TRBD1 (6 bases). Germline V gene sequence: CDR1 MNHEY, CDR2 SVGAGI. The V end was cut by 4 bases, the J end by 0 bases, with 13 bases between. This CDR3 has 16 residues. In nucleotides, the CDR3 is TGTGCCAGCAGTTCCCGGGGGGACAACTCTGGAAACACCATATATTTT. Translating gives CASSSRGDNSGNTIYF.

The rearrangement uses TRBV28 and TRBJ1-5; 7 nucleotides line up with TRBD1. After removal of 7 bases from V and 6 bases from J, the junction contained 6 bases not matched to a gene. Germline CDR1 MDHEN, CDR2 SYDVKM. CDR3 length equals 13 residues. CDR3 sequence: CASTLPGGQPQHF. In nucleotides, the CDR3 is TGTGCCAGCACTCTTCCAGGGGGTCAGCCCCAGCATTTT. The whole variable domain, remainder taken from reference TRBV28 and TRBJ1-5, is DVKVTQSSRYLVKRTGEKVFLECVQDMDHENMFWYRQDPGLGLRLIYFSYDVKMKEKGDIPEGYSVSREKKERFSLILESASTNQTSMYLCASTLPGGQPQHFGDGTRLSIL.

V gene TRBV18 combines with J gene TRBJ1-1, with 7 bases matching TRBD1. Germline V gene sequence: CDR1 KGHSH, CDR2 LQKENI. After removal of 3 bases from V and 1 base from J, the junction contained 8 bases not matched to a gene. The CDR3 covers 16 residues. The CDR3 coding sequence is TGTGCCAGCTCACCTTTGGAGGGGGCTGGGAACACTGAAGCTTTCTTT. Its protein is CASSPLEGAGNTEAFF.

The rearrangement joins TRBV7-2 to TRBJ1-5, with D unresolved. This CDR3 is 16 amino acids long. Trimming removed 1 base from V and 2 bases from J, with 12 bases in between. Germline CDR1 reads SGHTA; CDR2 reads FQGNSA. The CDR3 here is CASSLGKGRGNQPQHF. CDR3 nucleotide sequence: TGTGCCAGCAGCTTAGGGAAGGGTAGGGGCAATCAGCCCCAGCATTTT.

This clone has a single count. The CDR3, as DNA: TGTGCCAGCAGCCGGGACCTCCTCTCCTACGAGCAGTACTTC. This translates into CASSRDLLSYEQYF. This sequence joins TRBV2 and TRBJ2-7; D could derive from TRBD1 or TRBD2 (5 bases each). The length of the CDR3 is 14 residues. V was pared by 6 bases and J by 0 bases, with 12 bases between. CDR1 SNHLY and CDR2 FYNNEI come from the germline V gene.

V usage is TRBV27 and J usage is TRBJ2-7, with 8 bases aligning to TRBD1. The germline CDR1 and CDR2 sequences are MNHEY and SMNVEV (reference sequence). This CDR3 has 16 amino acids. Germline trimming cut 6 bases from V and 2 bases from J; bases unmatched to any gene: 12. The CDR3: CASSPGQAKLTYEQYF. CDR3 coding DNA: TGTGCCAGCAGCCCGGGACAGGCAAAACTTACCTACGAGCAGTACTTC.

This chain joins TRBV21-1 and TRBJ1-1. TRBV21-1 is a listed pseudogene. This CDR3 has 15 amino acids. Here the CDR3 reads CASSKEGRGNTEAFF. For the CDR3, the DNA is TGTGCCAGCAGCAAAGAGGGGCGGGGGAACACTGAAGCTTTCTTT.

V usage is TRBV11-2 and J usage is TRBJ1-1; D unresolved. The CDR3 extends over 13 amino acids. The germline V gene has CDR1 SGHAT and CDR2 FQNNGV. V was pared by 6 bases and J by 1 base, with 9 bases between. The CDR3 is CASRQGWNTEAFF. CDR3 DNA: TGTGCCAGCAGACAAGGGTGGAACACTGAAGCTTTCTTT. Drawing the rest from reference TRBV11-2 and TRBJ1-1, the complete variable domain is EAGVAQSPRYKIIEKRQSVAFWCNPISGHATLYWYQQILGQGPKLLIQFQNNGVVDDSQLPKDRFSAERLKGVDSTLKIQPAKLEDSAVYLCASRQGWNTEAFFGQGTRLTVV.

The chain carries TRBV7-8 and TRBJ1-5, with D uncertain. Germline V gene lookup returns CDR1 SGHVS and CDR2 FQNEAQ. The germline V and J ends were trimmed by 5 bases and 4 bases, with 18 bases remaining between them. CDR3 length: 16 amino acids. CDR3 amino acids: CASSPSPQRRNQPQHF. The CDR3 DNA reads TGTGCCAGCAGCCCTAGTCCCCAAAGAAGGAATCAGCCCCAGCATTTT. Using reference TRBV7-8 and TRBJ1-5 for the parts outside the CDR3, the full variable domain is GAGVSQSPRYKVAKRGQDVALRCDPISGHVSLFWYQQALGQGPEFLTYFQNEAQLDKSGLPSDRFFAERPEGSVSTLKIQRTQQEDSAVYLCASSPSPQRRNQPQHFGDGTRLSIL.

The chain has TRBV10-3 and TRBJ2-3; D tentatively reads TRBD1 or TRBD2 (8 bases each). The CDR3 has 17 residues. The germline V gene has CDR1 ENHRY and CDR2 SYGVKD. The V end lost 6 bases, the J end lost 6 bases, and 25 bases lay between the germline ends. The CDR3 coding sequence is TGTGCCATCAGCGGGAGGGGATCAGGGGGCTCATTGGATACGCAGTATTTT. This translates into CAISGRGSGGSLDTQYF.

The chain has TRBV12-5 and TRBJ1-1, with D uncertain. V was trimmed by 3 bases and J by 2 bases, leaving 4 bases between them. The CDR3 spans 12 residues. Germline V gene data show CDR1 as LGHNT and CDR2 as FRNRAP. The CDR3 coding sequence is TGTGCTAGTGGTTTCCACAACACTGAAGCTTTCTTT. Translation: CASGFHNTEAFF.

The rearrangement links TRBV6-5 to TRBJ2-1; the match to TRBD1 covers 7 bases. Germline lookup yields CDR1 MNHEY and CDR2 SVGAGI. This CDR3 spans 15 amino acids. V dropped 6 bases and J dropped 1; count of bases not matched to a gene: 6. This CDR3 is CASSLDRESYNEQFF. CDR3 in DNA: TGTGCCAGCAGCCTTGACAGGGAATCCTACAATGAGCAGTTCTTC.

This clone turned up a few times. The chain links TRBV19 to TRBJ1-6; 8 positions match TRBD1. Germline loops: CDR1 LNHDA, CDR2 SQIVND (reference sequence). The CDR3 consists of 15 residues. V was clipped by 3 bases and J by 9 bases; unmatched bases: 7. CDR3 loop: CASSIQDREGSPLHF. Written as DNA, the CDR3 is TGTGCCAGTAGTATCCAGGACAGGGAAGGTTCACCCCTCCACTTT.

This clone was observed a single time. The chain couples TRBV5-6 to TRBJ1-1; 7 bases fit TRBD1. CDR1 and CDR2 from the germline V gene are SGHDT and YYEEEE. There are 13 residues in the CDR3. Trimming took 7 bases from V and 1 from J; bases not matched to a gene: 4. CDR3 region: CASRWTGNTEAFF. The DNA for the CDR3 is TGTGCCAGCCGTTGGACAGGGAACACTGAAGCTTTCTTT.

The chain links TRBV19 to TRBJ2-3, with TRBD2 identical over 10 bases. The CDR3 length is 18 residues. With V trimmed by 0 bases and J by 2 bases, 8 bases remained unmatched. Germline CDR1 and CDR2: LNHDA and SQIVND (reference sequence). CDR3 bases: TGTGCCAGTAGTATAGAGAACTGGACTAGCGGACTCACAGATACGCAGTATTTT. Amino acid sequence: CASSIENWTSGLTDTQYF.

CDR3 DNA sequence: TGTGCCAGCAGCTTAACATACTTCCGCACAGATACGCAGTATTTT. Its protein is CASSLTYFRTDTQYF. The J gene is TRBJ2-3, the V gene TRBV7-3; D is ambiguous. CDR1 is SGHTA and CDR2 is FQGTGA in the germline V gene. With 0 bases removed from V and 1 base from J, the gap between germline ends came to 8 bases. CDR3 length: 15 amino acids.

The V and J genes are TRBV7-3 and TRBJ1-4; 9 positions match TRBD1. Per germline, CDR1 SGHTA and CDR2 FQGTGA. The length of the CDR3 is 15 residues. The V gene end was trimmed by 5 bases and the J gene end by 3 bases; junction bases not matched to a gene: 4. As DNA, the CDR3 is TGTGCCAGCAGCCCCGGACAGGGGCCTAATGAAAAACTGTTTTTT. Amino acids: CASSPGQGPNEKLFF.

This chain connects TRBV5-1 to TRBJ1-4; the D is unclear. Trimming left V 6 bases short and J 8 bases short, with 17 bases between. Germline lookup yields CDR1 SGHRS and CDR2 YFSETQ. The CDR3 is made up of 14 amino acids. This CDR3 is CASTSDGLEEKLFF. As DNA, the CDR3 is TGCGCCAGCACCTCTGATGGCCTCGAGGAAAAACTGTTTTTT.

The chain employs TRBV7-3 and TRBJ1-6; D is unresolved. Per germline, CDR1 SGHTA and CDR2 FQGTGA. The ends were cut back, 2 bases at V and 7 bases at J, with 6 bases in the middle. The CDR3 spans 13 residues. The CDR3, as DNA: TGTGCCAGCAGCTTACAGGAGAATTCACCCCTCCACTTT. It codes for CASSLQENSPLHF.

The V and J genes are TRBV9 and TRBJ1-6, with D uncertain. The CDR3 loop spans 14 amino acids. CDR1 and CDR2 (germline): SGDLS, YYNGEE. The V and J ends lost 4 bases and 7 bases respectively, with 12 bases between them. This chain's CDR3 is CASSSRVANSPLHF. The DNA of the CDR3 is TGTGCCAGCAGCTCCCGGGTAGCCAATTCACCCCTCCACTTT.

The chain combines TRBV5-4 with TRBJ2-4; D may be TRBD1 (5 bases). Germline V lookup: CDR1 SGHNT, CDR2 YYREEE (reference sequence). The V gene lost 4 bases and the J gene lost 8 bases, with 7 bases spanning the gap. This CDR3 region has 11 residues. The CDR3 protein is CASSRGDIQYF. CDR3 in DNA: TGTGCCAGCAGCAGGGGTGACATTCAGTACTTC.

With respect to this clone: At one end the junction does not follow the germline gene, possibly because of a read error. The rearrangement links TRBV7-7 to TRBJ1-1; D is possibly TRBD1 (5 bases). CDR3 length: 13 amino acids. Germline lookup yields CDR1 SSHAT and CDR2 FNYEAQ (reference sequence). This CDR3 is CASSFGTNTEAFF. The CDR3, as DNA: TGTGCTAGCAGCTTCGGGACCAACACTGAAGCTTTCTTT.

CDR3 DNA sequence: TGCGCCAGCACTCCCGGCGGGCGGCTCACTGAAGCTTTCTTT. Protein product: CASTPGGRLTEAFF. The chain is built from TRBV5-1 and TRBJ1-1; D is ambiguous. CDR3 size: 14 residues. In germline, CDR1 is SGHRS, CDR2 YFSETQ. V was clipped by 6 bases and J by 4 bases, with 16 bases between them.

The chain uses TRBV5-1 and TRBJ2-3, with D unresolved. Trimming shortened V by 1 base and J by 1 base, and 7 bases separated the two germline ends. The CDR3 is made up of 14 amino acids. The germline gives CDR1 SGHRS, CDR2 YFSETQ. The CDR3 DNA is TGCGCCAGCAGCTTGCTCCCGGGCACAGATACGCAGTATTTT. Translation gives CASSLLPGTDTQYF. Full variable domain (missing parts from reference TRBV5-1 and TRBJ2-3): KAGVTQTPRYLIKTRGQQVTLSCSPISGHRSVSWYQQTPGQGLQFLFEYFSETQRNKGNFPGRFSGRQFSNSRSEMNVSTLELGDSALYLCASSLLPGTDTQYFGPGTRLTVL.